This T cell receptor beta chain was sequenced during a study of blood T cell repertoires in COVID-19. Trimming left V 5 bases short and J 0 bases short, with 7 bases between. CDR3 size: 13 residues. The germline CDR1 and CDR2 sequences are KGHSH and LQKENI. Assay used: immunoSEQ multiplex PCR; TCRdb lists only in-frame clones, some missing. The sample gives some 180,000 clones, 70% to 85% of which show up once; roughly 20% is in the top ten. Sequences were obtained from PBMCs or T cells enriched from blood (not recorded which). The chain recombines TRBV18 with TRBJ1-1, with D unresolved. This clonotype originated in a woman between 65 and 79 years old in a cohort exposed to, infected with or recovered from COVID-19 (not recorded which). The CDR3 sequence: CASSESLNTEAFF. The CDR3 bases are TGTGCCAGCTCAGAGTCCCTGAACACTGAAGCTTTCTTT.